The following is a T cell receptor (beta chain) sequence with its context. Here immunoSEQ multiplex PCR was the method, and the copy in TCRdb shows in-frame clones only, minus some. The sample lists under 350,000 clones; about four fifths were seen once. The data originate from a study of blood T cell repertoires in COVID-19. The sequenced material came from peripheral blood. This TCR was recovered from a woman aged 45-65 years who had recovered from COVID-19.

Here the CDR3 reads CASSLDYSETQYF. CDR3 nucleotide sequence: TGTGCCAGCAGCTTAGACTACTCAGAGACCCAGTACTTC. This chain uses TRBV7-2 with TRBJ2-5, with D unresolved. Germline CDR1 reads SGHTA; CDR2 reads FQGNSA. V was trimmed by 1 base and J by 4 bases, leaving 7 bases between them. This CDR3 comprises 13 residues.